The 24 T cell receptor beta chains listed next were all sequenced from one sample in a study of T cell repertoires and HLA-DP antigens. These receptors' antigens are unknown. The table came from immunoSEQ multiplex PCR; TCRdb's copy has only in-frame clones and leaves some out. The sample lists roughly 70,000 clones; roughly 78% were seen once. Sequenced sample: CD4+ T cells from PBMCs. The receptor source for this set is a man between 60 and 70 years old in good health and CMV-seronegative.

The genes are TRBV29-1 and TRBJ2-5; D may match TRBD1 or TRBD2 (6 bases each). The CDR3 is 13 residues long. CDR1 and CDR2 (germline): SQVTM, ANQGSEA. V lost 6 bases and J lost 2, with 13 bases in between. The chain's CDR3 is CSVGGRGQETQYF. CDR3 nucleotides: TGCAGCGTCGGGGGCCGGGGACAAGAGACCCAGTACTTC.

This clone was counted a few times. This chain connects TRBV30 to TRBJ1-6; D is undetermined. The V end was cut by 0 bases, the J end by 11 bases, with 17 bases between. The CDR3 loop spans 15 amino acids. CDR1 is GTSNPN, CDR2 SVGIG, per germline (reference sequence). In nucleotides, the CDR3 is TGTGCCTGGAGTGTACGGTCGGCGAAAGTGGCACCCCTCCACTTT. Translated, it gives CAWSVRSAKVAPLHF. Supplemented by reference TRBV30 and TRBJ1-6, the full variable domain reads SQTIHQWPATLVQPVGSPLSLECTVEGTSNPNLYWYRQAAGRGLQLLFYSVGIGQISSEVPQNLSASRPQDRQFILSSKKLLLSDSGFYLCAWSVRSAKVAPLHFGNGTRLTVT.

The chain carries TRBV7-2 and TRBJ2-1; D perhaps matches TRBD1 (6 bases). This CDR3 region has 15 residues. Deletions cut 6 bases from V and 0 bases from J, with 12 bases between. Germline-derived CDR1 and CDR2 are SGHTA and FQGNSA. This chain's CDR3 is CASSHGRGSYNEQFF. The CDR3 bases are TGTGCCAGCAGTCACGGCAGGGGCTCCTACAATGAGCAGTTCTTC.

V and J are TRBV2 and TRBJ1-5; D is possibly TRBD1 (5 bases). Per germline, CDR1 SNHLY and CDR2 FYNNEI. This CDR3 contains 16 residues. The V end was cut by 2 bases, the J end by 5 bases, with 16 bases between. CDR3 coding DNA: TGTGCCAGCAGTGAACTGAGTGGGGGGGTAGATCAGCCCCAGCATTTT. Protein sequence: CASSELSGGVDQPQHF.

This chain joins TRBV2 and TRBJ2-1, with 11 bases matching TRBD2. Germline V CDR1 and CDR2: SNHLY, FYNNEI. CDR3 size: 15 residues. J was trimmed by 8 bases and V by 6 bases; bases with no gene match: 9. The CDR3 spells CASSPSGGSIYEQFF. The DNA of the CDR3 is TGTGCCAGCAGCCCTAGCGGGGGGTCCATTTATGAGCAGTTCTTC. The full variable domain, with the rest looked up from reference TRBV2 and TRBJ2-1, is EPEVTQTPSHQVTQMGQEVILRCVPISNHLYFYWYRQILGQKVEFLVSFYNNEISEKSEIFDDQFSVERPDGSNFTLKIRSTKLEDSAMYFCASSPSGGSIYEQFFGPGTRLTVL.

The count of this clone is one. The chain employs TRBV5-1 and TRBJ1-4; a weak D match, TRBD1 (6 bases). V was trimmed by 4 bases and J by 0 bases, leaving 13 bases between them. From germline, CDR1 is SGHRS and CDR2 YFSETQ. The CDR3 spans 16 residues. The CDR3 loop reads CASSARGHSTNEKLFF. For the CDR3, the DNA is TGCGCCAGCAGCGCACGGGGACACTCAACTAATGAAAAACTGTTTTTT.

The chain has TRBV10-1 and TRBJ2-7; D might be TRBD2 (6 bases). The V gene lost 7 bases and the J gene lost 0 bases, with 19 bases spanning the gap. In germline, CDR1 is WNHNN, CDR2 SYGVQD (reference sequence). The CDR3 covers 16 residues. CDR3: CASTRGAGIFSYEQYV. The DNA of the CDR3 is TGCGCCAGCACCCGGGGCGCGGGGATATTCTCCTACGAGCAGTACGTC.

The chain links TRBV7-9 to TRBJ2-7, with D maybe TRBD1 (5 bases). V shed 2 bases and J shed 0 bases, with 11 bases lying between them. The CDR3 consists of 15 residues. Per the germline V gene, CDR1 is SEHNR and CDR2 is FQNEAQ (reference sequence). In DNA, the CDR3 is TGTGCCAGCAGCTTATCCCGACAGTTCTCCTACGAGCAGTACTTC. This codes for CASSLSRQFSYEQYF.

This sequence joins TRBV9 and TRBJ2-3, with 8 positions matching TRBD2. This CDR3 has 15 amino acids. V was pared by 2 bases and J by 5 bases, with 7 bases of the junction left unmatched. Germline V CDR1 and CDR2: SGDLS, YYNGEE. In nucleotides, the CDR3 is TGTGCCAGCAGCGTCGGGACTAGTGGCGGAGATACGCAGTATTTT. Translating gives CASSVGTSGGDTQYF.

V usage is TRBV6-6 and J usage is TRBJ2-7; tentative D call: TRBD2 (5 bases). Germline V gives CDR1 MNHNY, CDR2 SVGAGI (reference sequence). The CDR3 sequence is 14 residues long. Trimming pared 2 bases from V and 8 bases from J, leaving 16 bases between. In DNA, the CDR3 is TGTGCCAGCAGTTACGAGGGCAGGCGTACGAAGCAGTACGTC. Translating gives CASSYEGRRTKQYV.

The chain joins TRBV5-1 to TRBJ1-4; D may be TRBD1 (6 bases). The CDR3 sequence is 16 residues long. Trimming stripped 4 bases from V and 7 bases from J, with 20 bases between. The germline CDR1 and CDR2 sequences are SGHRS and YFSETQ. CDR3 in amino acids: CASSPTPGGLTEKLFF. The DNA of the CDR3 is TGCGCCAGCAGCCCAACCCCCGGGGGCTTAACTGAAAAACTGTTTTTT.

The rearrangement links TRBV28 to TRBJ1-1, with TRBD1 as a possible D gene (5 bases). The germline V gene encodes CDR1 MDHEN and CDR2 SYDVKM. This CDR3 contains 12 residues. The CDR3 here is CAWGGENTEAFF. CDR3 nucleotide sequence: TGTGCATGGGGGGGGGAGAACACTGAAGCTTTCTTT.

The V call is TRBV28, the J call TRBJ1-2, with 7 bases lining up with TRBD1. Per germline, CDR1 MDHEN and CDR2 SYDVKM. V was pared by 8 bases and J by 8 bases, with 14 bases of the junction left unmatched. The CDR3 sequence is 14 residues long. CDR3 in DNA: TGTGCCAGCTACCAGGGGGTCACCTTGAGGGGCTACACCTTC. It is translated as CASYQGVTLRGYTF.

This chain joins TRBV2 and TRBJ2-7; 7 nucleotides line up with TRBD1. The CDR3 has 13 amino acids. Germline CDR1 is SNHLY and CDR2 is FYNNEI. Trimming cost V 4 bases and J 3 bases; bases outside gene matches: 3. As DNA, the CDR3 is TGTGCCAGCAGTGCGGACAGGAACTACGAGCAGTACTTC. Its translation is CASSADRNYEQYF.

This chain uses TRBV11-2 with TRBJ1-2, with D perhaps TRBD1 (5 bases). The germline V gene has CDR1 SGHAT and CDR2 FQNNGV. The V end lost 0 bases, the J end lost 2 bases, and 22 bases lay between the germline ends. There are 19 residues in the CDR3. In DNA form, the CDR3 reads TGTGCCAGCAGCTTAGATAGGGGTTACAGGCCTAAATCGAACTATGGCTACACCTTC. Encoded protein: CASSLDRGYRPKSNYGYTF. Drawing the rest from reference TRBV11-2 and TRBJ1-2, the complete variable domain is EAGVAQSPRYKIIEKRQSVAFWCNPISGHATLYWYQQILGQGPKLLIQFQNNGVVDDSQLPKDRFSAERLKGVDSTLKIQPAKLEDSAVYLCASSLDRGYRPKSNYGYTFGSGTRLTVV.

The chain uses TRBV4-3 and TRBJ1-1, with a possible D match to TRBD1 (5 bases). Germline V gives CDR1 LGHNA, CDR2 YSLEER. The CDR3 has 15 residues. V shed 4 bases and J shed 0 bases, with 12 bases lying between them. DNA for the CDR3: TGCGCCAGCAGCCGAAACGGGGGTGTGAACACTGAAGCTTTCTTT. It is translated as CASSRNGGVNTEAFF.

This rearrangement joins TRBV2 to TRBJ2-5, with D perhaps matching TRBD2 (7 bases). This CDR3 region has 13 residues. Germline-derived CDR1 and CDR2 are SNHLY and FYNNEI. The V gene lost 8 bases and the J gene lost 5 bases, with 15 bases spanning the gap. The CDR3 region is CASGGGGGETQYF. CDR3 bases: TGTGCCAGCGGCGGGGGAGGGGGGGAGACCCAGTACTTC.

The chain joins TRBV2 to TRBJ2-5; D unresolved. Between the trimmed V and J ends, which lost 5 bases and 1 base, there was a span of 11 bases. There are 14 residues in the CDR3. Germline V gene data show CDR1 as SNHLY and CDR2 as FYNNEI. The DNA for the CDR3 is TGTGCCAGCAGTCAGAACCGGGCCCAAGAGACCCAGTACTTC. Amino acids: CASSQNRAQETQYF. Together with reference TRBV2 and TRBJ2-5, the CDR3 gives the full variable domain: EPEVTQTPSHQVTQMGQEVILRCVPISNHLYFYWYRQILGQKVEFLVSFYNNEISEKSEIFDDQFSVERPDGSNFTLKIRSTKLEDSAMYFCASSQNRAQETQYFGPGTRLLVL.

V is TRBV7-2 and J is TRBJ1-2, with D perhaps TRBD1 (6 bases). V was clipped by 5 bases and J by 4 bases, with 11 bases between them. This CDR3 region has 13 residues. Germline V gene lookup returns CDR1 SGHTA and CDR2 FQGNSA. The CDR3, as DNA: TGTGCCAGCAGCATACAGGGTAGCTATGGCTACACCTTC. Translation: CASSIQGSYGYTF.

Comment on this clone: The identical CDR3 is also encoded by other nucleotide sequences in the sample. The rearrangement joins TRBV7-2 to TRBJ2-1; 7 positions match TRBD2. Trimming cost V 1 base and J 4 bases; bases outside gene matches: 4. Germline loops: CDR1 SGHTA, CDR2 FQGNSA. CDR3 length: 15 amino acids. The CDR3 region has the DNA TGTGCCAGCAGCTTAGGCGGGGGAGGATACAATGAGCAGTTCTTC. It codes for CASSLGGGGYNEQFF.

The chain links TRBV15 to TRBJ2-5, with TRBD2 matching over 9 bases. Germline V gene lookup returns CDR1 LNHNV and CDR2 YYDKDF (reference sequence). This CDR3 has 16 residues. V lost 0 bases, J lost 4 bases, and 6 bases stayed unmatched. The CDR3 sequence: CATSRDLVLAGETQYF. As DNA, the CDR3 is TGTGCCACCAGCAGAGATCTCGTACTAGCGGGAGAGACCCAGTACTTC. The full variable domain, completed using reference TRBV15 and TRBJ2-5, is DAMVIQNPRYQVTQFGKPVTLSCSQTLNHNVMYWYQQKSSQAPKLLFHYYDKDFNNEADTPDNFQSRRPNTSFCFLDIRSPGLGDTAMYLCATSRDLVLAGETQYFGPGTRLLVL.

The J gene is TRBJ2-2, the V gene TRBV14; 7 bases are shared with TRBD2. The V segment lost 4 bases and the J segment 5 bases; nucleotides outside the gene matches: 25. The CDR3 length is 21 residues. In germline, CDR1 is SGHDN, CDR2 FVKESK. Here the CDR3 reads CASSPALGWSGGGPSTGELFF. The CDR3 DNA reads as TGTGCCAGCAGCCCCGCCTTAGGATGGTCTGGGGGAGGGCCGAGTACCGGGGAGCTGTTTTTT.

This clone has a single count. V and J are TRBV5-6 and TRBJ2-7; TRBD1 matches at 8 bases. J gave up 2 bases and V 0 bases, and 7 bases lay outside the gene matches. CDR3 length: 16 residues. Germline CDR1 reads SGHDT; CDR2 reads YYEEEE. In nucleotides, the CDR3 is TGTGCCAGCAGCTTGGCCGGCAGGGGGCTGACCTACGAGCAGTACGTC. Its translation: CASSLAGRGLTYEQYV.

J is TRBJ1-1 and V is TRBV19, with D uncertain. V was pared by 5 bases and J by 1 base, with 11 bases between. Germline V gene sequence: CDR1 LNHDA, CDR2 SQIVND (reference sequence). The CDR3 extends over 14 amino acids. CDR3 DNA: TGTGCCAGTAGTCCACGGGCGGGGAACACTGAAGCTTTCTTT. It specifies CASSPRAGNTEAFF.